This T cell receptor beta chain appears in the sequencing data of a study of blood T cell repertoires in COVID-19. The overall study: COVID-19 samples collected from the United States, Italy and Spain covered acute and convalescent phases. Sources were T cells, B-cell-depleted T cells, or PBMCs; the material itself was cDNA or gDNA.

Enrollees, about 18 to 95 years old, lived in approximately 25 US areas. For recovered donors of Cohort 3, there were two negative PCRs, clearance, or symptom resolution. Libraries were prepared by immunoSEQ multiplex PCR; TCRdb keeps only in-frame clonotypes and omits some of them. Altogether hundreds of thousands of clones are present, approximately 91% being singletons, with the ten largest covering around 1%. The germline V gene has CDR1 MDHEN and CDR2 SYDVKM. V gave up 2 bases and J gave up 2 bases, with 16 bases separating them. This CDR3 is 17 amino acids long. The sample comprised PBMCs or T cells enriched from blood (not recorded which). V usage is TRBV28 and J usage is TRBJ2-1; D is perhaps TRBD1 (6 bases). The sequence came from a woman in her 30s who had recovered from COVID-19. In DNA form, the CDR3 reads TGTGCCAGCAGTTTAACCTTACAGGGTGGGGCCTACAATGAGCAGTTCTTC. The encoded protein is CASSLTLQGGAYNEQFF.